This passage covers 27 T cell receptor beta chains from one sample sequenced in a study of T cell responses to AZD1222 COVID-19 vaccine. Libraries were prepared by immunoSEQ multiplex PCR; TCRdb keeps only in-frame clonotypes and omits some of them. The sample carries roughly 140,000 clones, roughly nine tenths recorded once. The sequences come from peripheral blood, collected on day 0 of AZD1222 vaccination. The receptors here all came from an adult in good health.

The V gene is TRBV2, the J gene TRBJ1-1; D is ambiguous. CDR1 SNHLY and CDR2 FYNNEI come from the germline V gene. The CDR3 runs to 14 residues. Trimming cost V 2 bases and J 3 bases, with 10 bases left between them. CDR3 DNA sequence: TGTGCCAGCAGTGAATTTAATGGGGACACTGAAGCTTTCTTT. Its protein product is CASSEFNGDTEAFF.

The chain links TRBV5-1 to TRBJ2-1; TRBD1 matches at 7 bases. The V segment lost 3 bases and the J segment 8 bases; nucleotides outside the gene matches: 8. This CDR3 has 14 residues. Germline V gene sequence: CDR1 SGHRS, CDR2 YFSETQ. The CDR3 protein is CASSSGQVRDEQFF. The CDR3 coding sequence is TGCGCCAGCAGCTCTGGACAGGTCCGTGATGAGCAGTTCTTC. The variable domain in full, completed from reference TRBV5-1 and TRBJ2-1, reads KAGVTQTPRYLIKTRGQQVTLSCSPISGHRSVSWYQQTPGQGLQFLFEYFSETQRNKGNFPGRFSGRQFSNSRSEMNVSTLELGDSALYLCASSSGQVRDEQFFGPGTRLTVL.

The CDR3 nucleotides read TGCGCCAGCAGCTTGGCCCAGAACTACCAAGATACGCAGTATTTT. It yields the protein CASSLAQNYQDTQYF. This chain joins TRBV5-1 and TRBJ2-3; D is unclear. Trimming removed 0 bases from V and 5 bases from J, with 13 bases in between. The CDR3 contains 15 residues. In germline, CDR1 is SGHRS, CDR2 YFSETQ. The full variable domain, with the rest looked up from reference TRBV5-1 and TRBJ2-3, is KAGVTQTPRYLIKTRGQQVTLSCSPISGHRSVSWYQQTPGQGLQFLFEYFSETQRNKGNFPGRFSGRQFSNSRSEMNVSTLELGDSALYLCASSLAQNYQDTQYFGPGTRLTVL.

This chain links TRBV11-3 with TRBJ2-5; D gene unclear. Germline V lookup: CDR1 SGHNT, CDR2 YENEEA. V lost 1 base, J lost 2 bases, and 11 bases lay in between. This CDR3 contains 15 residues. The CDR3 spells CASSLGSTRQETQYF. DNA for the CDR3: TGTGCCAGCAGCTTAGGTAGTACAAGACAAGAGACCCAGTACTTC.

This rearrangement joins TRBV27 to TRBJ2-3; 7 bases fit TRBD1. The CDR3 covers 14 residues. V was clipped by 4 bases and J by 1 base; unmatched bases: 2. From germline, CDR1 is MNHEY and CDR2 SMNVEV (reference sequence). CDR3 in amino acids: CASSWDSGTDTQYF. The CDR3 bases are TGTGCCAGCAGTTGGGACAGTGGCACAGATACGCAGTATTTT.

This chain uses TRBV3-1 (or the pseudogene TRBV3-2) with TRBJ2-5; 10 nucleotides line up with TRBD2. Germline values: CDR1 LGHDT, CDR2 YNNKEL (reference sequence). V dropped 1 base and J dropped 4; count of bases not matched to a gene: 9. The CDR3 consists of 17 residues. CDR3 protein: CASSQGGLAGDGETQYF. For the CDR3, the DNA is TGTGCCAGCAGCCAAGGCGGGCTAGCGGGAGATGGAGAGACCCAGTACTTC.

V gene TRBV5-4 combines with J gene TRBJ2-5; D assignment may be TRBD1 or TRBD2 (6 bases each). The V end lost 6 bases, the J end lost 5 bases, and 8 bases lay between the germline ends. This CDR3 comprises 11 residues. Germline CDR1 is SGHNT and CDR2 is YYREEE (reference sequence). CDR3 bases: TGTGCCAGCAAAGGGGGGGAGACCCAGTACTTC. Translated: CASKGGETQYF.

The chain is built from TRBV27 and TRBJ2-6; D gene unclear. Germline V gene data show CDR1 as MNHEY and CDR2 as SMNVEV (reference sequence). This CDR3 has 17 amino acids. The V and J ends lost 7 bases and 0 bases respectively, with 16 bases between them. CDR3 coding DNA: TGTGCCAGCACCAAGGAAGGGTTTGACTCTGGGGCCAACGTCCTGACTTTC. Protein: CASTKEGFDSGANVLTF.

The V call is TRBV27, the J call TRBJ1-1, with no clear D. Trimming removed 4 bases at V and 1 base at J, with 7 bases between. CDR3 size: 13 residues. Germline V gene sequence: CDR1 MNHEY, CDR2 SMNVEV (reference sequence). CDR3 residues: CASSSLENTEAFF. The CDR3 DNA is TGTGCCAGCAGTTCCTTGGAGAACACTGAAGCTTTCTTT.

The chain has TRBV24-1 and TRBJ2-7, with 8 bases identical to TRBD1. CDR1 is KGHDR, CDR2 SFDVKD, per germline. The CDR3 is made up of 15 amino acids. Unmatched junction bases numbered 7, after V lost 4 bases and J lost 3 bases. CDR3 protein: CATSEGQVGRYEQYF. CDR3 DNA sequence: TGTGCCACCAGTGAGGGACAGGTTGGTCGCTACGAGCAGTACTTC.

This chain links TRBV19 with TRBJ1-1; TRBD1 aligns across 7 bases. CDR3 size: 15 residues. The V gene's germline CDR1 is LNHDA and CDR2 SQIVND (reference sequence). V shed 6 bases, J shed 7 bases, and the junction held 14 bases outside the gene matches. This CDR3 reads CASSRSTGTGSEAFF. The CDR3 DNA reads TGTGCCAGTAGCCGCTCGACAGGGACGGGCAGTGAAGCTTTCTTT.

This chain uses TRBV19 with TRBJ2-1; perhaps TRBD1 as D (6 bases). With 1 base removed from V and 5 bases from J, the gap between germline ends came to 15 bases. Looked up from germline, CDR1 is LNHDA and CDR2 is SQIVND (reference sequence). This CDR3 is 16 amino acids long. The CDR3 protein is CASSIGYGQTNNEQFF. Here the CDR3 DNA reads TGTGCCAGTAGTATAGGTTACGGACAGACAAACAATGAGCAGTTCTTC.

V and J are TRBV18 and TRBJ1-1, with no clear D. CDR3 size: 15 residues. Trimming cost V 6 bases and J 1 base, with 15 bases left between them. Germline loops: CDR1 KGHSH, CDR2 LQKENI. The chain's CDR3 is CASSLLGVPNTEAFF. DNA for the CDR3: TGTGCCAGCTCCCTGCTTGGAGTCCCGAACACTGAAGCTTTCTTT.

CDR3 sequence reads: CASSLDGQGLNTIYF. CDR3 in DNA: TGTGCCAGCAGCTTAGACGGACAGGGACTAAACACCATATATTTT. This chain uses TRBV7-2 with TRBJ1-3; 8 nucleotides line up with TRBD1. The CDR3 length is 15 residues. After removal of 1 base from V and 6 bases from J, the junction contained 5 bases not matched to a gene. The V gene's germline CDR1 is SGHTA and CDR2 FQGNSA.

The chain uses TRBV7-3 and TRBJ2-3; 8 nucleotides line up with TRBD2. J was trimmed by 4 bases and V by 7 bases; bases with no gene match: 7. The germline gives CDR1 SGHTA, CDR2 FQGTGA. The CDR3 loop spans 14 amino acids. CDR3 sequence: CASTAGLVSDTQYF. The CDR3, as DNA: TGTGCCAGCACCGCGGGACTAGTGTCAGATACGCAGTATTTT. The full variable domain, rest sourced from reference TRBV7-3 and TRBJ2-3, is GAGVSQTPSNKVTEKGKYVELRCDPISGHTALYWYRQSLGQGPEFLIYFQGTGAADDSGLPNDRFFAVRPEGSVSTLKIQRTERGDSAVYLCASTAGLVSDTQYFGPGTRLTVL.

V and J are TRBV5-1 and TRBJ2-2, with 9 nucleotides matching TRBD1. CDR1 and CDR2 (germline): SGHRS, YFSETQ. V lost 4 bases to trimming and J lost 4 bases; unmatched junction nucleotides: 5. The length of the CDR3 is 15 residues. The CDR3 reads CASSVTGGVTGELFF. CDR3 DNA sequence: TGCGCCAGCAGCGTTACAGGGGGCGTCACCGGGGAGCTGTTTTTT. Combining the CDR3 with reference TRBV5-1 and TRBJ2-2 gives the whole variable domain KAGVTQTPRYLIKTRGQQVTLSCSPISGHRSVSWYQQTPGQGLQFLFEYFSETQRNKGNFPGRFSGRQFSNSRSEMNVSTLELGDSALYLCASSVTGGVTGELFFGEGSRLTVL.

V is TRBV7-2 and J is TRBJ2-1; no clear D gene. Trimming took off 1 base at V and 6 bases at J, with 10 bases between the two ends. The CDR3 is 14 amino acids. In germline, CDR1 is SGHTA, CDR2 FQGNSA. The CDR3 DNA sequence: TGTGCCAGCAGCTTAGGTTGGAAGGGCAATGAGCAGTTCTTC. It specifies CASSLGWKGNEQFF.

The chain joins TRBV30 to TRBJ1-2; D unresolved. The CDR3 sequence is 14 residues long. Germline CDR1 is GTSNPN and CDR2 is SVGIG (reference sequence). V dropped 0 bases and J dropped 4 bases, with 12 bases sitting between them. Here the CDR3 reads CAWSVGSPGYGYTF. The DNA of the CDR3 is TGTGCCTGGAGTGTAGGCAGCCCGGGCTATGGCTACACCTTC.

This clone was recorded only once. This chain connects TRBV27 to TRBJ1-4; the D is unclear. The CDR3 has 15 residues. Germline CDR1 reads MNHEY; CDR2 reads SMNVEV (reference sequence). V lost 8 bases and J lost 0, with 13 bases in between. CDR3 in DNA: TGTGCCAGCGACGGGCCTGATGCAACTAATGAAAAACTGTTTTTT. It translates to CASDGPDATNEKLFF.

V usage is TRBV27 and J usage is TRBJ2-2; D gene uncertain. Germline CDR1 is MNHEY and CDR2 is SMNVEV (reference sequence). V was shortened by 0 bases and J by 8 bases, with 10 bases between the two germline ends. The CDR3 sequence is 14 residues long. CDR3 DNA sequence: TGTGCCAGCAGTTTATCTGAGGTCGTGGGGGAGCTGTTTTTT. Its translation is CASSLSEVVGELFF.

This rearrangement joins TRBV19 to TRBJ1-2, with a weak D call TRBD1 (6 bases). CDR3 size: 18 residues. The germline V gene has CDR1 LNHDA and CDR2 SQIVND (reference sequence). Trimming stripped 7 bases from V and 3 bases from J, with 27 bases between. The CDR3 is CASTREGGSFRVDYGYTF. The CDR3 nucleotides are TGTGCCAGTACAAGAGAGGGGGGCTCATTCCGGGTGGACTATGGCTACACCTTC.

The chain joins TRBV30 to TRBJ1-4; D perhaps matches TRBD1 (5 bases). Germline CDR1 GTSNPN, CDR2 SVGIG (reference sequence). V was clipped by 3 bases and J by 0 bases, with 11 bases between them. The CDR3 covers 15 residues. Here the CDR3 reads CAWSAGTATNEKLFF. The CDR3 DNA follows: TGTGCCTGGAGCGCCGGGACTGCAACTAATGAAAAACTGTTTTTT.

The chain couples TRBV6-1 to TRBJ2-7; 9 positions agree with TRBD1. Germline loops: CDR1 MNHNS, CDR2 SASEGT. CDR3 length equals 15 residues. The V gene end was trimmed by 3 bases and the J gene end by 5 bases; junction bases not matched to a gene: 8. The CDR3 sequence: CASSEPGTGYHEQYF. CDR3 nucleotides: TGTGCCAGCAGTGAGCCCGGGACAGGGTACCACGAGCAGTACTTC.

The V gene is TRBV27, the J gene TRBJ2-2; D tentatively fits TRBD1 or TRBD2 (7 bases each). Germline V gene data show CDR1 as MNHEY and CDR2 as SMNVEV (reference sequence). V lost 11 bases, J lost 3 bases, and 22 bases lay in between. The CDR3 runs 16 residues. CDR3 sequence reads: CAVRGGDLEDTGELFF. The DNA of the CDR3 is TGTGCCGTCAGGGGGGGGGATTTGGAGGACACCGGGGAGCTGTTTTTT.

The V gene is TRBV7-8, the J gene TRBJ2-1; 12 bases match TRBD2. J gave up 7 bases and V 1 base, and 8 bases lay outside the gene matches. Germline V gene lookup returns CDR1 SGHVS and CDR2 FQNEAQ. This CDR3 has 17 amino acids. CDR3 sequence (DNA): TGTGCCAGCAGCTTAGATAGACTAGCGGGAGTGGGGAATGAGCAGTTCTTC. It translates to CASSLDRLAGVGNEQFF.

J is TRBJ2-7 and V is TRBV3-1 (or the pseudogene TRBV3-2), with TRBD2 matching over 12 bases. The germline V gene encodes CDR1 LGHDT and CDR2 YNNKEL (reference sequence). Trimming took 3 bases from V and 2 from J; bases not matched to a gene: 5. This CDR3 is 16 amino acids long. The CDR3 protein is CASSHRRLAGAYEQYF. DNA for the CDR3: TGTGCCAGCAGCCACCGCAGACTAGCGGGGGCCTACGAGCAGTACTTC.

The J gene is TRBJ1-2, the V gene TRBV12-3 or TRBV12-4; D possibly corresponds to TRBD1 (5 bases). Trimming cost V 1 base and J 8 bases, with 8 bases left between them. The CDR3 consists of 12 residues. CDR3 coding DNA: TGTGCCAGCAGTTTAGGAAACAGGGGCTACACCTTC. It translates to CASSLGNRGYTF.